This T cell receptor beta chain was retrieved from a study of blood T cell repertoires in COVID-19. Original methodology: Amplification with reference gene primers provided the estimates of nucleated cell counts. Only in-frame clones appear in the TCRdb table, and some are missing; sequencing was by immunoSEQ multiplex PCR. The DNA gave D and trimming, while V, J and clone size come from that table. This repertoire shows some 220,000 clones, roughly four fifths found once; its top ten account for 1.3%. This clone was observed once. Adults between roughly 18 and 95 years of age took part from 24 US areas. There are 15 residues in the CDR3. CDR1 and CDR2 from the germline V gene are SGHDN and FVKESK. V lost 4 bases and J lost 7; bases outside the gene matches: 7.

Material: PBMCs or T cells enriched from blood (not recorded which). The TCR comes from a woman between 40 and 55 years old with acute COVID-19. This chain joins TRBV14 and TRBJ1-4; 9 bases map to TRBD1. The CDR3 coding sequence is TGTGCCAGCAGCCGGAACAGGGGGCGAGGTGAAAAACTGTTTTTT. This codes for CASSRNRGRGEKLFF.